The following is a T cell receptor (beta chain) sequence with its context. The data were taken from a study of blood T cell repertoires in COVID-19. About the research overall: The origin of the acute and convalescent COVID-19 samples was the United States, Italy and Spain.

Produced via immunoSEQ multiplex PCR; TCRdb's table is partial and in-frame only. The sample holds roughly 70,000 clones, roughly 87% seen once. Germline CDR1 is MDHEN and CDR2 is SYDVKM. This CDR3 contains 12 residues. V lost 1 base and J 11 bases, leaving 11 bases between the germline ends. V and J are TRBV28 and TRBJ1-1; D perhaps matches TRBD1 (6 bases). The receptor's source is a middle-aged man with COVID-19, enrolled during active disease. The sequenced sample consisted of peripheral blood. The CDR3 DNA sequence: TGTGCCAGCAGTTTATACACAGGGCGCGCTTTCTTT. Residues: CASSLYTGRAFF.